This passage covers 10 T cell receptor beta chains from one sample sequenced in a study of cytomegalovirus exposure and HLA in healthy donors. PCR used 60 Vbeta primers and 13 Jbeta primers. The assay was immunoSEQ multiplex PCR, and TCRdb's table has in-frame clones only and misses some. The table lists 140,000 to 150,000 clones, more than 9.5% of them singletons. Material for sequencing was PBMCs. The receptors here all came from a man between 50 and 59 years old in good health and CMV-seronegative.

V is TRBV15 and J is TRBJ2-3; 8 bases fit TRBD2. There are 16 residues in the CDR3. CDR1 and CDR2 (germline): LNHNV, YYDKDF (reference sequence). With 0 bases clipped from V and 3 bases from J, the junction kept 5 bases outside the gene matches. The CDR3 loop is CATSRDPASGTDTQYF. The CDR3 DNA sequence: TGTGCCACCAGCAGAGATCCCGCTAGCGGGACAGATACGCAGTATTTT.

The CDR3 sequence is CASRPAGSGTDTQYF. CDR3 DNA sequence: TGTGCCAGCCGCCCAGCAGGGTCGGGCACAGATACGCAGTATTTT. V gene TRBV6-4 combines with J gene TRBJ2-3, with a possible D match to TRBD1 (5 bases). The CDR3 contains 15 residues. Looked up from germline, CDR1 is MRHNA and CDR2 is SNTAGT. V lost 8 bases and J lost 1, with 16 bases in between.

V and J are TRBV4-1 and TRBJ2-5; 8 bases align to TRBD2. Per germline, CDR1 MGHRA and CDR2 YSYEKL. The V gene end was trimmed by 1 base and the J gene end by 3 bases; junction bases not matched to a gene: 10. The CDR3 is 17 amino acids. DNA for the CDR3: TGCGCCAGCAGCCAAGCCCTCAGCGGGAGCTACAAAGAGACCCAGTACTTC. This codes for CASSQALSGSYKETQYF.

The chain links TRBV7-2 to TRBJ1-2, with a tentative D call TRBD1 (6 bases). Germline assignment: CDR1 SGHTA and CDR2 FQGNSA. This CDR3 is built from 13 residues. With 2 bases removed from V and 5 bases from J, the gap between germline ends came to 9 bases. CDR3 coding DNA: TGTGCCAGCAGCTTAAAAAGGGGGTATGGCTACACCTTC. It yields the protein CASSLKRGYGYTF.

The J gene is TRBJ1-2, the V gene TRBV27; D might be TRBD1 (6 bases). Germline assignment: CDR1 MNHEY and CDR2 SMNVEV (reference sequence). The CDR3 totals 11 residues. V lost 6 bases to trimming and J lost 4 bases, with 6 bases between them. The CDR3 nucleotides are TGTGCCAGCAGGGACAGCTATGGCTACACCTTC. Residues: CASRDSYGYTF.

The V call is TRBV28, the J call TRBJ2-5; 10 bases align to TRBD2. Germline-derived CDR1 and CDR2 are MDHEN and SYDVKM. The V and J ends lost 2 bases and 6 bases, in that order; junction bases with no gene match: 9. The CDR3 contains 16 residues. CDR3 sequence reads: CASSLPSGRAGKTQYF. The CDR3 DNA reads TGTGCCAGCAGTTTACCAAGCGGGAGGGCCGGGAAGACCCAGTACTTC.

This clone was picked up a small number of times. The genes are TRBV30 and TRBJ1-1, with unresolved D. Germline V lookup: CDR1 GTSNPN, CDR2 SVGIG (reference sequence). The CDR3 is 11 residues long. V was shortened by 2 bases and J by 10 bases, with 11 bases between the two germline ends. CDR3 sequence reads: CAWSPRFAAFF. CDR3 sequence (DNA): TGTGCCTGGAGTCCCCGGTTCGCAGCTTTCTTT.

In its sample, this clone was seen a few times. The V and J genes are TRBV5-6 and TRBJ2-1; D perhaps matches TRBD1 (6 bases). With 0 bases removed from V and 1 base from J, the gap between germline ends came to 11 bases. This CDR3 contains 16 residues. The germline V gene has CDR1 SGHDT and CDR2 YYEEEE. DNA for the CDR3: TGTGCCAGCAGCTTGGTGGGGGCAGCTTCCTACAATGAGCAGTTCTTC. Its translation is CASSLVGAASYNEQFF.

This clone was counted only a few times. This rearrangement joins TRBV4-1 to TRBJ2-1; the match to TRBD2 covers 7 bases. This CDR3 spans 15 amino acids. V trimming: 4 bases; J trimming: 2 bases; junction bases outside the gene matches: 5. The germline gives CDR1 MGHRA, CDR2 YSYEKL. The CDR3 reads CASSRSGAAYNEQFF. The DNA for the CDR3 is TGCGCCAGCAGCCGAAGCGGGGCCGCCTACAATGAGCAGTTCTTC.

The rearrangement uses TRBV2 and TRBJ2-5; maybe TRBD1 (5 bases). Judging by the DNA end, TRBJ2-7 fits better; the J call may be wrong. The CDR3 sequence is 15 residues long. Germline V gene lookup returns CDR1 SNHLY and CDR2 FYNNEI. The CDR3 DNA sequence: TGTGCCAGCAGCCCCCGCAGGGTGGGCACCTACGAGCAGTACTTC. Its translation: CASSPRRVGTYEQYF.